The rows below give T cell receptor beta chains drawn from one sample of a study of T cell repertoires in cytomegalovirus infection. TCRdb used MiXCR to reprocess the reads, holding one entry per CDR3 protein. Of 740,000 or so distinct CDR3 sequences in the sample, about a third were seen once. The sequenced sample consisted of PBMCs. The receptors were sampled from a human donor in good health (CMV status not recorded). Some clones in this sample may be carry-over from other donors' samples. Both conserved end residues are part of each CDR3. D genes are given only for firm matches. Expanded clones get a size class; other rows say once, few or many, or leave the size out.

j_gene: TRBJ1-1; abundance: .; d_gene: .; v_gene: TRBV7-9; CDR3aa: CAVAMGRKTEAFF; CDR3nt: TGTGCCGTAGCTATGGGCCGGAAGACTGAAGCTTTCTTT
j_gene: TRBJ1-3; abundance: .; d_gene: .; v_gene: TRBV20-1; CDR3aa: CSARLQGWGSTIYF; CDR3nt: TGCAGTGCCCGATTACAGGGCTGGGGGAGCACCATATATTTT
j_gene: TRBJ1-6; abundance: .; d_gene: .; v_gene: TRBV28; CDR3aa: CATKSGLSPLHF; CDR3nt: TGTGCCACGAAAAGTGGGCTTTCACCCCTCCACTTT
j_gene: TRBJ1-5; abundance: many; d_gene: TRBD1; v_gene: TRBV7-2; CDR3aa: CASSPQGTGGQPQHF; CDR3nt: TGTGCCAGCAGCCCGCAAGGGACAGGGGGTCAGCCCCAGCATTTT
j_gene: TRBJ2-1; abundance: many; d_gene: TRBD2; v_gene: TRBV4-1; CDR3aa: CASSQGGNEQFF; CDR3nt: TGTGCCAGCAGCCAGGGAGGGAATGAGCAGTTCTTC
j_gene: TRBJ1-1; abundance: .; d_gene: .; v_gene: TRBV15; CDR3aa: CATSSRHDVNTEAFF; CDR3nt: TGTGCCACCAGCAGCAGGCACGACGTCAACACTGAAGCTTTCTTT
j_gene: TRBJ1-6; abundance: .; d_gene: .; v_gene: TRBV28; CDR3aa: CASDPSNAPLHF; CDR3nt: TGTGCCAGCGATCCGTCTAATGCACCCCTCCACTTT
j_gene: TRBJ2-7; abundance: .; d_gene: .; v_gene: TRBV28; CDR3aa: CASSPLRVMSEQYF; CDR3nt: TGTGCCAGCAGTCCCCTACGGGTAATGTCCGAGCAGTACTTC
j_gene: TRBJ1-1; abundance: .; d_gene: .; v_gene: TRBV2; CDR3aa: CASSERERKTFF; CDR3nt: TGTGCCAGCAGTGAAAGGGAGAGGAAAACTTTCTTT
j_gene: TRBJ2-5; abundance: few; d_gene: .; v_gene: TRBV7-9; CDR3aa: CASSIGPYTEGAQYF; CDR3nt: TGTGCCAGCAGCATAGGCCCCTACACGGAAGGTGCCCAGTACTTC
j_gene: TRBJ1-5; abundance: .; d_gene: TRBD1; v_gene: TRBV28; CDR3aa: CASRHPGTDYSNQPQHF; CDR3nt: TGTGCCAGCAGACACCCCGGGACAGATTATAGCAATCAGCCCCAGCATTTT
j_gene: TRBJ2-7; abundance: .; d_gene: .; v_gene: TRBV7-2; CDR3aa: CASSHRDTAYEQYF; CDR3nt: TGTGCCAGCAGCCACCGGGACACAGCCTACGAGCAGTACTTC
j_gene: TRBJ1-1; abundance: few; d_gene: TRBD1; v_gene: TRBV6-2/TRBV6-3; CDR3aa: CASSYSIWDRGVLDTEAFF; CDR3nt: TGTGCCAGCAGTTACTCGATCTGGGACAGGGGAGTTCTTGACACTGAAGCTTTCTTT
j_gene: TRBJ1-2; abundance: .; d_gene: .; v_gene: TRBV29-1; CDR3aa: CSVLTGAHYGYTF; CDR3nt: TGCAGCGTCCTGACCGGGGCTCACTATGGCTACACCTTC
j_gene: TRBJ1-3; abundance: few; d_gene: .; v_gene: TRBV12-3/TRBV12-4; CDR3aa: CASSSGRLLKNTIYF; CDR3nt: TGTGCCAGCAGTTCAGGACGTCTGCTCAAAAACACCATATATTTT
j_gene: TRBJ2-7; abundance: .; d_gene: .; v_gene: TRBV19; CDR3aa: CASTAGNYEQYF; CDR3nt: TGTGCCAGTACAGCAGGGAACTACGAGCAGTACTTC
j_gene: TRBJ1-5; abundance: few; d_gene: .; v_gene: TRBV10-2; CDR3aa: CASSEIQGNQPQHF; CDR3nt: TGCGCCAGCAGTGAGATACAGGGTAATCAGCCCCAGCATTTT
j_gene: TRBJ1-1; abundance: .; d_gene: .; v_gene: TRBV27; CDR3aa: CASSLLPGGTEAFF; CDR3nt: TGTGCCAGCAGTTTATTACCGGGAGGCACTGAAGCTTTCTTT
j_gene: TRBJ2-7; abundance: .; d_gene: .; v_gene: TRBV28; CDR3aa: CASRLSGLGHEQYF; CDR3nt: TGTGCCAGCAGACTATCAGGGCTGGGCCACGAGCAGTACTTC
j_gene: TRBJ1-2; abundance: .; d_gene: .; v_gene: TRBV6-6; CDR3aa: CASSYSNRVDYGYTF; CDR3nt: TGTGCCAGCAGTTACTCGAACAGGGTAGACTATGGCTACACCTTC
j_gene: TRBJ1-1; abundance: .; d_gene: .; v_gene: TRBV28; CDR3aa: CASRPTVTEAFF; CDR3nt: TGTGCCAGCAGACCAACAGTTACTGAAGCTTTCTTT
j_gene: TRBJ2-2; abundance: .; d_gene: .; v_gene: TRBV27; CDR3aa: CASSLGRATGELFF; CDR3nt: TGTGCCAGCAGTTTAGGGCGGGCCACCGGGGAGCTGTTTTTT
j_gene: TRBJ1-3; abundance: .; d_gene: .; v_gene: TRBV4-1; CDR3aa: CASSQDNGYSGHTISF; CDR3nt: TGCGCAAGCAGCCAAGATAACGGATACTCTGGACACACCATATCTTTT
j_gene: TRBJ2-5; abundance: .; d_gene: .; v_gene: TRBV29-1; CDR3aa: CSVGVGRETQYF; CDR3nt: TGCAGCGTTGGGGTAGGGCGCGAGACCCAGTACTTC
j_gene: TRBJ1-5; abundance: few; d_gene: TRBD1; v_gene: TRBV20-1; CDR3aa: CSARAGGRDQPQHF; CDR3nt: TGCAGTGCTAGGGCAGGGGGCCGGGATCAGCCCCAGCATTTT
j_gene: TRBJ1-6; abundance: .; d_gene: .; v_gene: TRBV12-3/TRBV12-4; CDR3aa: CASSAGPSSYNSPLHF; CDR3nt: TGTGCCAGCAGTGCTGGGCCCAGCTCCTATAATTCACCCCTCCACTTT
j_gene: TRBJ1-3; abundance: few; d_gene: .; v_gene: TRBV12-3/TRBV12-4; CDR3aa: CASSFDDSGNTIYF; CDR3nt: TGTGCCAGCAGTTTCGACGACTCTGGAAACACCATATATTTT
j_gene: TRBJ1-5; abundance: .; d_gene: .; v_gene: TRBV10-3; CDR3aa: CAISEGQSNQPQHF; CDR3nt: TGTGCCATCAGTGAAGGGCAGAGTAATCAGCCCCAGCATTTT
j_gene: TRBJ2-5; abundance: few; d_gene: TRBD2; v_gene: TRBV9; CDR3aa: CASSGDVTPGTSGGQETQYF; CDR3nt: TGTGCCAGCAGCGGAGATGTCACCCCTGGGACTAGCGGGGGTCAAGAGACCCAGTACTTC
j_gene: TRBJ1-1; abundance: few; d_gene: .; v_gene: TRBV5-5; CDR3aa: CASSFFSGGDTEAFF; CDR3nt: TGTGCCAGCAGCTTTTTTTCAGGAGGAGACACTGAAGCTTTCTTT
j_gene: TRBJ2-1; abundance: few; d_gene: .; v_gene: TRBV7-2; CDR3aa: CASRGSYSYNEQFF; CDR3nt: TGTGCCAGCAGGGGCAGCTACTCCTACAATGAGCAGTTCTTC
j_gene: TRBJ2-7; abundance: few; d_gene: .; v_gene: TRBV28; CDR3aa: CASRAGGPYEQYF; CDR3nt: TGTGCCAGCCGAGCGGGCGGACCATACGAGCAGTACTTC
j_gene: TRBJ2-3; abundance: .; d_gene: TRBD2; v_gene: TRBV19; CDR3aa: CASSISGTSGFFNTQYF; CDR3nt: TGTGCCAGTAGTATCTCCGGGACTAGCGGATTCTTCAATACGCAGTATTTT
j_gene: TRBJ1-3; abundance: .; d_gene: .; v_gene: TRBV5-6; CDR3aa: CASSLAPGLLGNTIYF; CDR3nt: TGTGCCAGCAGCTTGGCCCCGGGACTCTTAGGAAACACCATATATTTT
j_gene: TRBJ2-5; abundance: .; d_gene: .; v_gene: TRBV20-1; CDR3aa: CSAVKSGTRSETQYF; CDR3nt: TGCAGTGCTGTAAAATCCGGGACAAGGTCCGAGACCCAGTACTTC
j_gene: TRBJ2-6; abundance: few; d_gene: TRBD1; v_gene: TRBV7-8; CDR3aa: CASSLARTGETGANVLTF; CDR3nt: TGTGCCAGCAGCTTAGCGAGGACAGGAGAAACTGGGGCCAACGTCCTGACTTTC
j_gene: TRBJ1-1; abundance: .; d_gene: .; v_gene: TRBV18; CDR3aa: CASSPDLGVTEAFF; CDR3nt: TGTGCCAGCTCACCGGATCTGGGGGTGACTGAAGCTTTCTTT
j_gene: TRBJ2-7; abundance: few; d_gene: .; v_gene: TRBV27; CDR3aa: CASTAVGGPHEQYF; CDR3nt: TGTGCCAGCACCGCGGTGGGGGGGCCGCACGAGCAGTACTTC
j_gene: TRBJ1-6; abundance: many; d_gene: TRBD1; v_gene: TRBV7-3; CDR3aa: CASSTGTGNSPLHF; CDR3nt: TGTGCCAGCAGCACCGGGACAGGGAATTCACCCCTCCACTTT
j_gene: TRBJ2-2; abundance: once; d_gene: .; v_gene: TRBV5-1; CDR3aa: CASSWIPGQDFSGELFF; CDR3nt: TGCGCCAGCAGCTGGATCCCGGGCCAGGATTTTTCCGGGGAGCTGTTTTTT
j_gene: TRBJ1-5; abundance: .; d_gene: .; v_gene: TRBV4-1; CDR3aa: CASSQEGRNQPQHF; CDR3nt: TGCGCCAGCAGCCAAGAGGGCCGTAATCAGCCCCAGCATTTT
j_gene: TRBJ2-1; abundance: few; d_gene: TRBD1; v_gene: TRBV7-6; CDR3aa: CASSFSGTATEQFF; CDR3nt: TGTGCCAGCAGCTTTTCCGGGACAGCCACTGAGCAGTTCTTC
j_gene: TRBJ1-2; abundance: .; d_gene: .; v_gene: TRBV29-1; CDR3aa: CSGWGSDSSNYGYTF; CDR3nt: TGCAGCGGTTGGGGATCGGACAGCTCTAACTATGGCTACACCTTC
j_gene: TRBJ1-4; abundance: .; d_gene: .; v_gene: TRBV18; CDR3aa: CASSPRPGDEKLFF; CDR3nt: TGTGCCAGCTCACCACGGCCAGGGGATGAAAAACTGTTTTTT
j_gene: TRBJ2-3; abundance: few; d_gene: .; v_gene: TRBV27; CDR3aa: CASSPWTAVTDTQYF; CDR3nt: TGTGCCAGCAGTCCTTGGACTGCGGTGACAGATACGCAGTATTTT
j_gene: TRBJ1-5; abundance: .; d_gene: .; v_gene: TRBV4-1; CDR3aa: CASSQWTGQPQHF; CDR3nt: TGCGCCAGCAGCCAGTGGACGGGTCAGCCCCAGCATTTT
j_gene: TRBJ1-2; abundance: once; d_gene: TRBD1; v_gene: TRBV25-1; CDR3aa: CASSDTGTGLSGYTF; CDR3nt: TGTGCCAGCAGTGATACCGGGACAGGTCTTTCTGGCTACACCTTC
j_gene: TRBJ2-3; abundance: many; d_gene: TRBD2; v_gene: TRBV7-9; CDR3aa: CASRPPGGDTQYF; CDR3nt: TGTGCCAGCAGGCCCCCGGGAGGGGATACGCAGTATTTT
j_gene: TRBJ2-7; abundance: .; d_gene: TRBD1; v_gene: TRBV20-1; CDR3aa: CSARLAGQASYEQYF; CDR3nt: TGCAGTGCTCGTCTCGCGGGACAGGCCTCCTACGAGCAGTACTTC
j_gene: TRBJ1-5; abundance: few; d_gene: .; v_gene: TRBV27; CDR3aa: CASSLSPSLRVEHF; CDR3nt: TGTGCCAGCAGTTTATCCCCCTCTTTAAGGGTGGAGCATTTT
j_gene: TRBJ1-6; abundance: many; d_gene: .; v_gene: TRBV7-9; CDR3aa: CASSLRQENSPLHF; CDR3nt: TGTGCCAGCAGCTTAAGACAAGAGAATTCACCCCTCCACTTT
j_gene: TRBJ1-2; abundance: few; d_gene: TRBD1; v_gene: TRBV7-2; CDR3aa: CATRTGRGYTF; CDR3nt: TGTGCCACCCGGACAGGTCGTGGCTACACCTTC
j_gene: TRBJ2-1; abundance: few; d_gene: .; v_gene: TRBV7-9; CDR3aa: CASSCWVRHYNEQFF; CDR3nt: TGTGCCAGCAGCTGCTGGGTGAGGCACTACAATGAGCAGTTCTTC
j_gene: TRBJ1-5; abundance: .; d_gene: .; v_gene: TRBV12-3/TRBV12-4; CDR3aa: CASSFSDYQPQHF; CDR3nt: TGTGCCAGCAGTTTTTCAGACTATCAGCCCCAGCATTTT
j_gene: TRBJ1-2; abundance: .; d_gene: .; v_gene: TRBV6-1; CDR3aa: CASSERRNYGYTF; CDR3nt: TGTGCCAGCAGTGAGAGGCGTAACTATGGCTACACCTTC
j_gene: TRBJ1-1; abundance: few; d_gene: .; v_gene: TRBV6-5; CDR3aa: CASSYSSGLAFF; CDR3nt: TGTGCCAGCAGTTACTCGAGCGGGTTGGCTTTCTTT
j_gene: TRBJ2-5; abundance: few; d_gene: TRBD1; v_gene: TRBV7-8; CDR3aa: CASSRDSGGGETQYF; CDR3nt: TGTGCCAGCAGCCGTGACTCAGGGGGCGGGGAGACCCAGTACTTC
j_gene: TRBJ2-1; abundance: few; d_gene: .; v_gene: TRBV6-1; CDR3aa: CASRRGTVGSHNEQFF; CDR3nt: TGTGCCAGCAGACGCGGGACAGTTGGGTCTCACAATGAGCAGTTCTTC